The 26 T cell receptor beta chains given below trace back to one sample, sequenced in a study of shared clonotypes between healthy human individuals. TCRdb keeps only in-frame clones here, not all; method: immunoSEQ multiplex PCR. The sample gives about 700,000 clones, over 65% of which show up once; less than 2% is in the top ten. Sequenced input: memory CD4+ T cells sorted from blood. Regarding subset: CD45RA-negative fraction. These receptors all stem from a woman aged 25-40 years in good health.

This sequence joins TRBV28 and TRBJ2-7; D is undetermined. The germline V and J ends were trimmed by 6 bases and 1 base, with 16 bases remaining between them. Germline V gene sequence: CDR1 MDHEN, CDR2 SYDVKM. The CDR3 loop spans 15 amino acids. The CDR3 DNA reads TGTGCCAGCAGCGTTACCACGTTGGGATCCTACGAGCAGTACTTC. Its protein is CASSVTTLGSYEQYF. Variable domain in full (rest from reference TRBV28 and TRBJ2-7): DVKVTQSSRYLVKRTGEKVFLECVQDMDHENMFWYRQDPGLGLRLIYFSYDVKMKEKGDIPEGYSVSREKKERFSLILESASTNQTSMYLCASSVTTLGSYEQYFGPGTRLTVT.

The genes are TRBV11-2 and TRBJ1-5; the D gene is possibly TRBD1 (5 bases). Germline CDR1 SGHAT, CDR2 FQNNGV. The V end lost 0 bases, the J end lost 5 bases, and 11 bases lay between the germline ends. CDR3 size: 15 residues. The CDR3 loop is CASSLDGQTDQPQHF. The CDR3 DNA sequence: TGTGCCAGCAGCTTAGATGGTCAGACAGATCAGCCCCAGCATTTT.

The V gene is TRBV4-1, the J gene TRBJ2-3, with a tentative D call TRBD1 (5 bases). Germline V gene data show CDR1 as MGHRA and CDR2 as YSYEKL. V lost 5 bases, J lost 3 bases, and 18 bases lay in between. This CDR3 spans 16 amino acids. For the CDR3, the DNA is TGCGCCAGCAGCACGCTGGGGCTGCAGGGTACAGATACGCAGTATTTT. It encodes CASSTLGLQGTDTQYF.

Note on this clone: Other nucleotide sequences in the sample specify the same CDR3. The chain couples TRBV30 to TRBJ2-1, with D maybe TRBD2 (5 bases). This CDR3 is built from 14 residues. The V gene's germline CDR1 is GTSNPN and CDR2 SVGIG (reference sequence). Trimming removed 0 bases from V and 4 bases from J, with 10 bases in between. The CDR3 here is CAWSVGGSYNEQFF. CDR3 nucleotides: TGTGCCTGGAGTGTTGGCGGGTCGTACAATGAGCAGTTCTTC. Full variable domain (missing parts from reference TRBV30 and TRBJ2-1): SQTIHQWPATLVQPVGSPLSLECTVEGTSNPNLYWYRQAAGRGLQLLFYSVGIGQISSEVPQNLSASRPQDRQFILSSKKLLLSDSGFYLCAWSVGGSYNEQFFGPGTRLTVL.

In this sample, this clone turned up many times. This chain connects TRBV29-1 to TRBJ2-7; D tentatively reads TRBD1 or TRBD2 (6 bases each). This CDR3 comprises 13 residues. Trimming removed 4 bases at V and 7 bases at J, with 17 bases between. CDR1 SQVTM and CDR2 ANQGSEA come from the germline V gene. The CDR3 region has the DNA TGCAGCGTTGGCAACCGACTAGGGGGAGAGCAGTACTTC. Translating it yields CSVGNRLGGEQYF.

V gene TRBV2 combines with J gene TRBJ2-5; D is unclear. V was cut by 5 bases and J by 5 bases, with 9 bases left in between. CDR3 length equals 12 residues. The germline CDR1 and CDR2 sequences are SNHLY and FYNNEI. The CDR3 sequence: CASSFVSETQYF. The DNA of the CDR3 is TGTGCCAGCAGTTTTGTGAGCGAGACCCAGTACTTC.

This clone was seen once. J is TRBJ2-1 and V is TRBV4-2; possible D gene TRBD2, 6 bases. Germline CDR1 is LGHNA and CDR2 is YNFKEQ. Deletions cut 0 bases from V and 0 bases from J, with 12 bases between. This CDR3 is 17 amino acids long. The CDR3 protein is CASSQDPLASSYNEQFF. The CDR3 nucleotides read TGTGCCAGCAGCCAAGATCCCCTAGCGAGCTCCTACAATGAGCAGTTCTTC.

This clone has just a few counts. The rearrangement joins TRBV28 to TRBJ2-7, with no clear D. V was clipped by 6 bases and J by 0 bases, with 9 bases between them. Germline V lookup: CDR1 MDHEN, CDR2 SYDVKM. The CDR3 totals 13 residues. The CDR3 sequence is CASRFPSSYEQYF. In DNA, the CDR3 is TGTGCCAGCAGGTTCCCAAGCTCCTACGAGCAGTACTTC.

The J gene is TRBJ2-3, the V gene TRBV6-4; 11 bases line up with TRBD2. In germline, CDR1 is MRHNA, CDR2 SNTAGT. J was trimmed by 2 bases and V by 6 bases; bases with no gene match: 4. CDR3 length: 15 residues. In DNA form, the CDR3 reads TGTGCCAGCAGGGTAGCGGGAGGGTCCACAGATACGCAGTATTTT. It yields the protein CASRVAGGSTDTQYF.

This clone showed up just once. The J gene is TRBJ2-5, the V gene TRBV28, with unresolved D. The length of the CDR3 is 11 residues. V lost 4 bases, J lost 5 bases, and 5 bases lay in between. CDR1 and CDR2 (germline): MDHEN, SYDVKM. For the CDR3, the DNA is TGTGCCAGCAGTTCATGGGAGACCCAGTACTTC. Residues: CASSSWETQYF.

The V and J genes are TRBV19 and TRBJ2-7; D might be TRBD2 (6 bases). This CDR3 region has 15 residues. CDR1 LNHDA and CDR2 SQIVND come from the germline V gene (reference sequence). Trimming took off 3 bases at V and 0 bases at J, with 12 bases between the two ends. CDR3 nucleotide sequence: TGTGCCAGTAGTATGAAAGAGGAGGGCTCCTACGAGCAGTACTTC. Protein product: CASSMKEEGSYEQYF.

This clone was seen a few times. The chain has TRBV7-9 and TRBJ2-7; 8 bases are shared with TRBD1. CDR3 length equals 14 residues. Germline lookup yields CDR1 SEHNR and CDR2 FQNEAQ (reference sequence). Unmatched junction bases numbered 4, after V lost 3 bases and J lost 3 bases. The CDR3 nucleotides are TGTGCCAGCAGCTTTTATGGGACAGGCTACGAGCAGTACTTC. It yields the protein CASSFYGTGYEQYF.

This clone was counted a single time. The chain recombines TRBV19 with TRBJ2-1, with 11 bases lining up with TRBD2. The CDR3 totals 15 residues. Germline loops: CDR1 LNHDA, CDR2 SQIVND (reference sequence). V lost 4 bases to trimming and J lost 12 bases; unmatched junction nucleotides: 11. CDR3: CASSTPGLAADGQFF. CDR3 coding DNA: TGTGCCAGTAGTACCCCGGGACTAGCGGCCGATGGGCAGTTCTTC.

The V and J genes are TRBV5-1 and TRBJ2-2; TRBD1 is a possible D gene (5 bases). Deletions cut 6 bases from V and 7 bases from J, with 13 bases between. The germline CDR1 and CDR2 sequences are SGHRS and YFSETQ. CDR3 size: 13 residues. The CDR3 protein is CASIDRSRGELFF. DNA of the CDR3: TGCGCCAGCATAGACAGATCCCGCGGGGAGCTGTTTTTT.

The V call is TRBV5-1, the J call TRBJ1-1; a possible D gene is TRBD1 (5 bases). V lost 3 bases and J lost 1, with 16 bases in between. The V gene's germline CDR1 is SGHRS and CDR2 YFSETQ. This CDR3 region has 16 residues. The CDR3 reads CASSSRPQGGNTEAFF. DNA of the CDR3: TGCGCCAGCAGCTCTAGGCCCCAGGGCGGGAACACTGAAGCTTTCTTT.

The V gene is TRBV14, the J gene TRBJ2-1; 7 nucleotides line up with TRBD2. V lost 0 bases, J lost 10 bases, and 6 bases stayed unmatched. Germline values: CDR1 SGHDN, CDR2 FVKESK. The CDR3 consists of 14 residues. Written as DNA, the CDR3 is TGTGCCAGCAGCCAAGATTGGGAGGGTGGGGAGCAGTTCTTC. It encodes CASSQDWEGGEQFF. Full variable domain (outside the CDR3, taken from reference TRBV14 and TRBJ2-1): EAGVTQFPSHSVIEKGQTVTLRCDPISGHDNLYWYRRVMGKEIKFLLHFVKESKQDESGMPNNRFLAERTGGTYSTLKVQPAELEDSGVYFCASSQDWEGGEQFFGPGTRLTVL.

V is TRBV6-6 and J is TRBJ1-1; TRBD1 matches at 7 bases. The CDR3 extends over 13 amino acids. Germline V CDR1 and CDR2: MNHNY, SVGAGI (reference sequence). V gave up 5 bases and J gave up 3 bases; unmatched junction bases: 3. CDR3 coding DNA: TGTGCCAGCAGTCGAACAGGGGACACTGAAGCTTTCTTT. Its translation is CASSRTGDTEAFF.

Comment on this clone: Other DNA sequences in the sample encode the same CDR3. This sequence joins TRBV5-1 and TRBJ2-1; TRBD2 agrees at 7 bases. Germline lookup yields CDR1 SGHRS and CDR2 YFSETQ. The CDR3 runs 14 residues. After removal of 7 bases from V and 1 base from J, the junction contained 5 bases not matched to a gene. The CDR3 loop reads CASSSGNSYNEQFF. As DNA, the CDR3 is TGCGCCAGCTCTAGCGGAAATTCCTACAATGAGCAGTTCTTC.

The rearrangement links TRBV27 to TRBJ1-4, with D perhaps TRBD1 (5 bases). V was pared by 8 bases and J by 5 bases, with 9 bases between. The CDR3 has 12 amino acids. Per germline, CDR1 MNHEY and CDR2 SMNVEV (reference sequence). In DNA, the CDR3 is TGTGCCAGCCGCGGGGCCAATGAAAAACTGTTTTTT. Protein product: CASRGANEKLFF. The whole variable domain, remainder taken from reference TRBV27 and TRBJ1-4, is EAQVTQNPRYLITVTGKKLTVTCSQNMNHEYMSWYRQDPGLGLRQIYYSMNVEVTDKGDVPEGYKVSRKEKRNFPLILESPSPNQTSLYFCASRGANEKLFFGSGTQLSVL.

This clone showed up just a few times. A clone one base away is much larger, so this may be a read error. Within the sample, other DNA sequences also encode this same CDR3. The J gene is TRBJ1-5, the V gene TRBV6-5; D ambiguous. V was trimmed by 8 bases and J by 1 base, leaving 6 bases between them. This CDR3 region has 12 residues. From germline, CDR1 is MNHEY and CDR2 SVGAGI. In nucleotides, the CDR3 is TGTGCCAGCGGAAGGAGCAATCAGCCCCAGCATTTT. It specifies CASGRSNQPQHF.

The chain couples TRBV18 to TRBJ1-3; possible D gene TRBD1, 5 bases. Germline CDR1 KGHSH, CDR2 LQKENI. Trimming cost V 6 bases and J 0 bases, with 12 bases left between them. This CDR3 has 15 amino acids. Here the CDR3 reads CASSDQGPSGNTIYF. The CDR3 nucleotides are TGTGCCAGCTCCGACCAGGGTCCCTCTGGAAACACCATATATTTT.

This chain uses TRBV9 with TRBJ2-5; no definite D call. V lost 2 bases and J 5 bases, leaving 13 bases between the germline ends. This CDR3 comprises 14 residues. Germline assignment: CDR1 SGDLS and CDR2 YYNGEE. CDR3 bases: TGTGCCAGCAGCGTCCAGACCCAAGGGGAGACCCAGTACTTC. Protein sequence: CASSVQTQGETQYF.

This chain uses TRBV5-1 with TRBJ2-1; D is perhaps TRBD1 (6 bases). The CDR3 sequence is 11 residues long. Germline V lookup: CDR1 SGHRS, CDR2 YFSETQ. Trimming took off 4 bases at V and 7 bases at J, with 6 bases between the two ends. CDR3 region: CASSGQNEQFF. The CDR3 DNA follows: TGCGCCAGCAGCGGACAGAATGAGCAGTTCTTC.

The chain recombines TRBV6-6 with TRBJ2-3; D is ambiguous. In germline, CDR1 is MNHNY, CDR2 SVGAGI (reference sequence). The CDR3 is made up of 14 amino acids. The ends were cut back, 0 bases at V and 1 base at J, with 5 bases in the middle. DNA of the CDR3: TGTGCCAGCAGTTACTCGTGGGGCACAGATACGCAGTATTTT. Its protein product is CASSYSWGTDTQYF.

The CDR3 sequence is CASRGNSDTEAFF. The DNA of the CDR3 is TGCGCCAGCAGGGGGAATTCCGACACTGAAGCTTTCTTT. The V gene is TRBV5-1, the J gene TRBJ1-1; D uncertain. The CDR3 has 13 amino acids. CDR1 is SGHRS and CDR2 is YFSETQ in the germline V gene. Trimming took 5 bases from V and 3 from J, leaving 11 bases between them.

On this clone itself: Distinct nucleotide sequences in the sample also encode this CDR3. As DNA, the CDR3 is TGCGCCAGCAGGGACAGCTCCTACGAGCAGTACTTC. Residues: CASRDSSYEQYF. The chain is built from TRBV5-1 and TRBJ2-7; D perhaps matches TRBD1 (6 bases). This CDR3 comprises 12 residues. Germline V gene lookup returns CDR1 SGHRS and CDR2 YFSETQ. V was pared by 5 bases and J by 0 bases, with 6 bases between.